This T cell receptor beta chain was observed in a study of blood T cell repertoires in COVID-19. Data came from immunoSEQ multiplex PCR; TCRdb stores just in-frame clones and leaves some out. The sample includes around 230,000 clones, roughly 86% seen only once; the top ten take around 3.7%. This clone was observed once. The sequence derives from a woman aged 25 to 39 with acute COVID-19. Input material: PBMCs or T cells enriched from blood (not recorded which).

DNA for the CDR3: TGTGCCAGCAGTGTGGATCGGAGTGGAAATCAGCCCCAGCATTTT. This translates into CASSVDRSGNQPQHF. J is TRBJ1-5 and V is TRBV2; D gene ambiguous. V gave up 4 bases and J gave up 4 bases, with 14 bases separating them. The CDR3 is made up of 15 amino acids. Germline assignment: CDR1 SNHLY and CDR2 FYNNEI.